The TCR beta chain described here comes from a study of T-cell reconstitution after alpha-beta-depleted transplantation in children. Molecular barcoding with unique molecular identifiers was used for the TCRbeta library. TCRdb used MiXCR to reprocess the PCR reads, holding one entry per CDR3 protein. The sample has fewer than 550,000 distinct CDR3 sequences, 10% to 13% seen once. The CDR3 consists of 15 residues. V lost 3 bases to trimming and J lost 2 bases; unmatched junction nucleotides: 5. CDR1 SGDLS and CDR2 YYNGEE come from the germline V gene. This clonotype was detected ten times or more. The antigen remains unidentified. Study-wide results and limits: One year post-transplant, T-cell counts and diversity were largely derived from T cells produced anew. It was surviving recipient T cells and thymic progenitors that gave some patients high TCRbeta diversity at day 60. In patients about two months after transplant, alpha-beta T cells reportedly arose from several hundred expanded graft clones.

The origin of this receptor is a child aged 2-15 years with inherited bone marrow failure, due to receive a stem cell transplant. The material was PBMCs, obtained before TCRalphabeta/CD19-depleted stem cell transplant. The chain carries TRBV9 and TRBJ2-7, with 10 bases that match TRBD2. Here the CDR3 DNA reads TGTGCCAGCAGCGCAGGGGGACTAGCGACCTACGAGCAGTACTTC. Its translation: CASSAGGLATYEQYF.